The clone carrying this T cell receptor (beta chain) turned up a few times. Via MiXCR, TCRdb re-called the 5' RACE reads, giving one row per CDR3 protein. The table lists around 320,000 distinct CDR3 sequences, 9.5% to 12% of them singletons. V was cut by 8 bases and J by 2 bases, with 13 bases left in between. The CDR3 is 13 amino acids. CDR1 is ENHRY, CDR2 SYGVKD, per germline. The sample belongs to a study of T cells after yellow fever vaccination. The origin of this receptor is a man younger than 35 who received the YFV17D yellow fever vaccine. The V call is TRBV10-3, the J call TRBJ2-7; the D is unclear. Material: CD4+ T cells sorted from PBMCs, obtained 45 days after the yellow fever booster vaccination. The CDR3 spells CAISVDRTYEQYV. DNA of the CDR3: TGTGCCATCTCAGTAGACCGAACCTACGAGCAGTACGTC.